These 32 T cell receptor beta chains came from one sample sequenced in a study of Ad26.COV2.S vaccination and SARS-CoV-2 variants. Noted treatment: some 20 received Ad26.COV2.S at low or high dose, single or two shots; about five received placebo; per-sample allocation not given. On day 63 after the first injection, vaccine and placebo recipients gave samples. TCRdb's table, derived via immunoSEQ multiplex PCR, lists solely in-frame clones and lacks some. Among 300,000 to 350,000 clones listed, roughly 88% were seen once. This material consisted of peripheral blood, taken in a trial of Ad26.COV2.S vaccine versus placebo. These receptors all stem from a person between 18 and 65 years old who received the Ad26.COV2.S COVID-19 vaccine or a placebo.

There are a few counts of this clone. This chain connects TRBV5-6 to TRBJ1-3; the D gene is possibly TRBD1 (5 bases). Germline CDR1 SGHDT, CDR2 YYEEEE. This CDR3 comprises 15 residues. Trimming stripped 1 base from V and 0 bases from J, with 8 bases between. Here the CDR3 DNA reads TGTGCCAGCAGCTTGAGCGGGGGCTCTGGAAACACCATATATTTT. Translating it yields CASSLSGGSGNTIYF.

This clone was recorded once. This chain connects TRBV5-4 to TRBJ2-2; 7 nucleotides align to TRBD1. The germline V gene has CDR1 SGHNT and CDR2 YYREEE (reference sequence). The J segment lost 3 bases and the V segment lost 4 bases, leaving 9 bases of the junction unmatched. The CDR3 contains 16 residues. The CDR3 sequence is CASSRRGQDYTGELFF. CDR3 DNA: TGTGCCAGCAGCCGACGCGGACAGGACTACACCGGGGAGCTGTTTTTT.

This chain joins TRBV6-2 or TRBV6-3 and TRBJ2-7; 7 bases are a match to TRBD1. Germline CDR1 is MNHEY and CDR2 is SVGEGT. This CDR3 spans 16 amino acids. V was pared by 6 bases and J by 6 bases, with 17 bases of the junction left unmatched. The CDR3 spells CASSQRGGPLRGEQYV. The CDR3 nucleotides read TGTGCCAGCAGCCAGAGAGGGGGCCCCCTTCGTGGCGAGCAGTACGTC.

The chain links TRBV2 to TRBJ1-5; D is possibly TRBD1 (5 bases). CDR3 size: 13 residues. The germline gives CDR1 SNHLY, CDR2 FYNNEI. V was clipped by 4 bases and J by 8 bases, with 12 bases between them. The CDR3 nucleotides read TGTGCCAGCAGTGTCGGCAGGGTTGAGCCCCAGCATTTT. Translated: CASSVGRVEPQHF.

This chain connects TRBV12-2 to TRBJ1-1; the tabulated D call, TRBD1, remains unverified against the DNA. TRBV12-2 is flagged as a pseudogene. This CDR3 spans 18 amino acids. In nucleotides, the CDR3 is TGTGCAAGTCGCTCCACTCGACAGGCATATCAAGAGAACACTGAAGCTTTCTTT. This gives the protein CASRSTRQAYQENTEAFF.

The V call is TRBV27, the J call TRBJ2-7; D tentatively fits TRBD1 or TRBD2 (5 bases each). Trimming cost V 6 bases and J 2 bases, with 17 bases left between them. The CDR3 consists of 15 residues. CDR1 is MNHEY and CDR2 is SMNVEV in the germline V gene (reference sequence). The CDR3 DNA follows: TGTGCCAGCAGACCGGGGCCTAGTCTTCCCTACGAGCAGTACTTC. Protein sequence: CASRPGPSLPYEQYF.

The chain uses TRBV5-8 and TRBJ2-2; D is perhaps TRBD1 or TRBD2 (5 bases each). This CDR3 has 14 residues. Germline V gene sequence: CDR1 SGHTS, CDR2 YDEGEE. V was trimmed by 1 base and J by 10 bases, leaving 14 bases between them. The CDR3 sequence is CASSLMSGDEELFF. In DNA, the CDR3 is TGTGCCAGCAGCTTGATGTCCGGGGACGAGGAGCTGTTTTTT.

The V and J genes are TRBV12-3 or TRBV12-4 and TRBJ2-6; no clear D gene. This CDR3 has 13 amino acids. The V and J ends lost 5 bases and 4 bases respectively, with 6 bases between them. The CDR3 spells CASSLMGANVLTF. The CDR3 coding sequence is TGTGCCAGCAGTCTCATGGGGGCCAACGTCCTGACTTTC.

V is TRBV2 and J is TRBJ2-2; D is unclear. The CDR3 runs 13 residues. Germline assignment: CDR1 SNHLY and CDR2 FYNNEI. V lost 3 bases, J lost 4 bases, and 6 bases lay in between. The CDR3 coding sequence is TGTGCCAGCAGTGACCGTGGCACCGGGGAGCTGTTTTTT. Protein product: CASSDRGTGELFF.

This chain uses TRBV4-3 with TRBJ2-5; possibly TRBD1 or TRBD2 for D (5 bases each). Trimming took off 2 bases at V and 2 bases at J, with 15 bases between the two ends. CDR1 LGHNA and CDR2 YSLEER come from the germline V gene. This CDR3 has 16 residues. CDR3 in amino acids: CASSQTRVWGQETQYF. The CDR3 DNA reads as TGCGCCAGCAGCCAAACCAGGGTCTGGGGGCAAGAGACCCAGTACTTC.

This chain connects TRBV5-4 to TRBJ2-3; 8 bases fit TRBD2. The CDR3 spans 15 residues. Losses at the gene ends were 0 bases for V and 2 bases for J; bases not matched to a gene: 2. In germline, CDR1 is SGHNT, CDR2 YYREEE (reference sequence). This CDR3 reads CASSLGSGNTDTQYF. The CDR3, as DNA: TGTGCCAGCAGCTTGGGTAGCGGGAACACAGATACGCAGTATTTT.

V is TRBV5-6 and J is TRBJ1-4; 7 positions agree with TRBD1. CDR3 size: 16 residues. CDR1 SGHDT and CDR2 YYEEEE come from the germline V gene. V shed 0 bases, J shed 8 bases, and the junction held 10 bases outside the gene matches. The CDR3 DNA is TGTGCCAGCAGCTTGGGAGACAGGGTAGCAGGAGAAAAACTGTTTTTT. Translating gives CASSLGDRVAGEKLFF.

The genes are TRBV7-2 and TRBJ1-3; D gene unclear. The CDR3 contains 15 residues. Germline lookup yields CDR1 SGHTA and CDR2 FQGNSA. V was pared by 2 bases and J by 2 bases, with 10 bases between. The CDR3, as DNA: TGTGCCAGCAGCTTAATCGCACAGCCTGGAAACACCATATATTTT. Translation: CASSLIAQPGNTIYF. Looking up the rest from reference TRBV7-2 and TRBJ1-3 gives the full variable domain: GAGVSQSPSNKVTEKGKDVELRCDPISGHTALYWYRQSLGQGLEFLIYFQGNSAPDKSGLPSDRFSAERTGGSVSTLTIQRTQQEDSAVYLCASSLIAQPGNTIYFGEGSWLTVV.

This clone was counted only a few times. The chain combines TRBV19 with TRBJ1-3; D not resolved. CDR3 size: 15 residues. CDR1 and CDR2 from the germline V gene are LNHDA and SQIVND (reference sequence). The germline V and J ends were trimmed by 3 bases and 0 bases, with 9 bases remaining between them. This CDR3 reads CASSITSYSGNTIYF. The CDR3 DNA reads as TGTGCCAGTAGTATCACGAGCTACTCTGGAAACACCATATATTTT.

CDR3 sequence reads: CASSDEGGRGHPEAFF. As DNA, the CDR3 is TGTGCCAGTAGTGATGAGGGGGGGCGCGGTCACCCTGAAGCTTTCTTT. V and J are TRBV19 and TRBJ1-1, with D possibly TRBD1 on 6 matching bases. Deletions cut 5 bases from V and 6 bases from J, with 22 bases between. The CDR3 consists of 16 residues. The germline V gene encodes CDR1 LNHDA and CDR2 SQIVND (reference sequence). The full variable domain, completed using reference TRBV19 and TRBJ1-1, is DGGITQSPKYLFRKEGQNVTLSCEQNLNHDAMYWYRQDPGQGLRLIYYSQIVNDFQKGDIAEGYSVSREKKESFPLTVTSAQKNPTAFYLCASSDEGGRGHPEAFFGQGTRLTVV.

CDR3 bases: TGTGCCAGCAGTTTTGGGGTCCCAGATACGCAGTATTTT. This gives the protein CASSFGVPDTQYF. This chain uses TRBV12-3 or TRBV12-4 with TRBJ2-3; D uncertain. The CDR3 runs to 13 residues. Trimming cost V 3 bases and J 4 bases, with 8 bases left between them.

The genes are TRBV7-2 and TRBJ1-2; TRBD1 agrees at 8 bases. The CDR3 has 16 residues. From germline, CDR1 is SGHTA and CDR2 FQGNSA. The ends lost 5 bases at V and 2 bases at J; junction bases unmatched: 10. CDR3 in DNA: TGTGCCAGCAGCCGTCGACAGGGGCCGCTCAACTATGGCTACACCTTC. This translates into CASSRRQGPLNYGYTF.

This clone was observed a handful of times. V is TRBV4-1 and J is TRBJ1-3; the match to TRBD1 covers 8 bases. CDR1 and CDR2 from the germline V gene are MGHRA and YSYEKL. With V trimmed by 3 bases and J by 2 bases, 9 bases remained unmatched. There are 17 residues in the CDR3. The CDR3 coding sequence is TGCGCCAGCAGCCAGAGTGGACAGGGAGAACCTGGAAACACCATATATTTT. Encoded protein: CASSQSGQGEPGNTIYF.

V gene TRBV5-5 combines with J gene TRBJ1-4; the D is unclear. In germline, CDR1 is SGHKS, CDR2 YYEKEE (reference sequence). Trimming stripped 6 bases from V and 3 bases from J, with 27 bases between. This CDR3 contains 19 residues. The CDR3 spells CASTPATPLRQPANEKLFF. The CDR3, as DNA: TGTGCCAGCACCCCGGCAACACCGCTCCGCCAGCCGGCTAATGAAAAACTGTTTTTT.

The J gene is TRBJ1-1, the V gene TRBV28; D may be TRBD1 (6 bases). Germline CDR1 reads MDHEN; CDR2 reads SYDVKM. The CDR3 spans 11 residues. Trimming left V 3 bases short and J 9 bases short, with 8 bases between. Written as DNA, the CDR3 is TGTGCCAGCAGTTTGCAGGGGAAAGCTTTCTTT. Translation gives CASSLQGKAFF.

V usage is TRBV3-1 (or the pseudogene TRBV3-2) and J usage is TRBJ1-5, with D unresolved. This CDR3 spans 13 amino acids. In germline, CDR1 is LGHDT, CDR2 YNNKEL (reference sequence). Trimming took off 0 bases at V and 4 bases at J, with 4 bases between the two ends. For the CDR3, the DNA is TGTGCCAGCAGCCAAGATCCAAATCAGCCCCAGCATTTT. Its protein is CASSQDPNQPQHF.

J is TRBJ1-2 and V is TRBV7-6; possible D gene TRBD1, 6 bases. Trimming shortened V by 1 base and J by 0 bases, and 12 bases separated the two germline ends. This CDR3 has 16 amino acids. Looked up from germline, CDR1 is SGHVS and CDR2 is FNYEAQ. This chain's CDR3 is CASSLGPDRPNYGYTF. DNA of the CDR3: TGTGCCAGCAGCTTAGGACCGGACAGACCTAACTATGGCTACACCTTC.

This chain joins TRBV5-6 and TRBJ1-2; the match to TRBD1 covers 8 bases. Germline-derived CDR1 and CDR2 are SGHDT and YYEEEE. CDR3 length: 14 residues. Trimming removed 4 bases from V and 8 bases from J; junction bases left unmatched: 10. The CDR3 is CASSPPGQARGYTF. CDR3 coding DNA: TGTGCCAGCAGCCCGCCGGGACAGGCAAGAGGCTACACCTTC.

V and J are TRBV6-5 and TRBJ2-1, with D unresolved. The ends were cut back, 2 bases at V and 8 bases at J, with 10 bases in the middle. The CDR3 contains 13 residues. The germline CDR1 and CDR2 sequences are MNHEY and SVGAGI. The CDR3 DNA reads as TGTGCCAGCAGTTACGAGCTTCTGGATGAGCAGTTCTTC. Translating it yields CASSYELLDEQFF.

This rearrangement joins TRBV5-1 to TRBJ2-3, with unresolved D. V dropped 6 bases and J dropped 4 bases, with 15 bases sitting between them. Germline V CDR1 and CDR2: SGHRS, YFSETQ. CDR3 size: 14 residues. CDR3 region: CASIRYLGADTQYF. DNA of the CDR3: TGCGCCAGCATCCGGTATTTGGGTGCAGATACGCAGTATTTT.

This chain links TRBV20-1 with TRBJ2-2; D is unclear. Germline CDR1 is DFQATT and CDR2 is SNEGSKA (reference sequence). The length of the CDR3 is 11 residues. The V gene lost 2 bases and the J gene lost 7 bases, with 5 bases spanning the gap. In DNA form, the CDR3 reads TGCAGTGCTAGATTTGGCGGGGAGCTGTTTTTT. Its translation: CSARFGGELFF.

This chain connects TRBV25-1 to TRBJ1-1; maybe TRBD1 (5 bases). This CDR3 has 13 residues. Trimming took off 5 bases at V and 5 bases at J, with 12 bases between the two ends. The germline V gene encodes CDR1 MGHDK and CDR2 SYGVNS. CDR3 region: CASSPPGRTEAFF. DNA of the CDR3: TGTGCCAGCAGTCCGCCAGGGAGGACTGAAGCTTTCTTT.

The chain combines TRBV4-1 with TRBJ1-4, with D unresolved. The CDR3 sequence is 16 residues long. The germline V gene encodes CDR1 MGHRA and CDR2 YSYEKL. Between the trimmed V and J ends, which lost 0 bases and 5 bases, there was a span of 13 bases. Here the CDR3 reads CASSQENGNLNEKLFF. Written as DNA, the CDR3 is TGCGCCAGCAGCCAAGAAAACGGGAACCTGAATGAAAAACTGTTTTTT.

The V call is TRBV19, the J call TRBJ2-7; 11 bases are shared with TRBD2. V shed 3 bases and J 3 bases; nucleotides not matched to a gene: 4. The CDR3 contains 15 residues. Germline CDR1 and CDR2: LNHDA and SQIVND (reference sequence). This CDR3 reads CASSIRLAGYYEQYV. The CDR3 DNA is TGTGCCAGTAGTATTCGACTAGCGGGATACTACGAGCAGTACGTC.

The J gene is TRBJ2-1, the V gene TRBV2, with 10 positions matching TRBD2. In germline, CDR1 is SNHLY, CDR2 FYNNEI. This CDR3 contains 17 residues. V was clipped by 6 bases and J by 6 bases; unmatched bases: 14. The CDR3: CASRVPSSGSVGNEQFF. The CDR3 bases are TGTGCCAGCAGGGTCCCTTCTAGCGGGAGTGTTGGCAATGAGCAGTTCTTC.

This sequence joins TRBV5-1 and TRBJ2-5, with TRBD1 matching over 11 bases. The CDR3 has 15 amino acids. The V gene end was trimmed by 4 bases and the J gene end by 4 bases; junction bases not matched to a gene: 6. Germline-derived CDR1 and CDR2 are SGHRS and YFSETQ. The CDR3 region is CASSPLGQGGETQYF. The CDR3 nucleotides are TGCGCCAGCAGCCCTCTGGGACAGGGGGGAGAGACCCAGTACTTC.

CDR3 loop: CASSLSGGRVYEQYV. DNA of the CDR3: TGTGCCAGCAGCTTATCCGGCGGGAGGGTTTACGAGCAGTACGTC. The chain has TRBV11-2 and TRBJ2-7; 9 bases match TRBD2. CDR1 SGHAT and CDR2 FQNNGV come from the germline V gene. The trim removed 2 bases at V and 4 bases at J, leaving 6 bases unmatched. CDR3 length: 15 residues.